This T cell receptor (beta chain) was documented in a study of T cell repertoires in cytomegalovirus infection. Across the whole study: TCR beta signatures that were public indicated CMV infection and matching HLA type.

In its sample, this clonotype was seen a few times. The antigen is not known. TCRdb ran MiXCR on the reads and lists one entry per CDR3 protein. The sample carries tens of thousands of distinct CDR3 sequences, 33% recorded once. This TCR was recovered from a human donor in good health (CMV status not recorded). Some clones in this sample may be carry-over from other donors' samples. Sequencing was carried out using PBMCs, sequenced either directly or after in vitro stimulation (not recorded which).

CDR3 bases: TGTGCCAGCAGTTATTCGCCGACTTCTGGAAACACCATATATTTT. Translation gives CASSYSPTSGNTIYF. V is TRBV6-6 and J is TRBJ1-3; no clear D gene. Between the trimmed V and J ends, which lost 3 bases and 1 base, there was a span of 10 bases. Germline V lookup: CDR1 MNHNY, CDR2 SVGAGI (reference sequence). There are 15 residues in the CDR3.